The 31 T cell receptor beta chains below all came from one sample that was sequenced in a study of persistence of HIV-infected CD4 T cells. The libraries were made with immunoSEQ version 4 in survey mode. The repertoire was sequenced with immunoSEQ multiplex PCR; TCRdb's copy has only in-frame clones and lacks some. This sample carries approximately 18,000 clones, approximately 60% of them seen once, and the ten largest clones take 1.9%. An overlapping HIV-1 Gag peptide pool stimulated these cells at 0.85 to 1 ug/peptide/mL. CD4+ T cells upregulating both CD40 ligand and CD69 were sorted as responding cells. These receptors have no known antigen. Sequences were derived from CD4+ T cells sorted from PBMCs after approximately 19-hour stimulation, sampled from a patient who received antiretroviral therapy. The receptors here all came from an adult woman with HIV who was CMV-seropositive.

This clone turned up a few times. The chain couples TRBV19 to TRBJ1-1; TRBD1 agrees at 7 bases. J lost 7 bases, V lost 5 bases, and 19 bases had no gene match. Germline CDR1 LNHDA, CDR2 SQIVND (reference sequence). The CDR3 runs to 17 residues. The CDR3 nucleotides are TGTGCCAGTAGTGGAGGATTCAGGGGGTCGGGTGCAAATGAAGCTTTCTTT. It codes for CASSGGFRGSGANEAFF.

The rearrangement uses TRBV2 and TRBJ2-5, with D hard to call. This CDR3 has 11 residues. Germline CDR1 reads SNHLY; CDR2 reads FYNNEI. The V gene lost 3 bases and the J gene lost 5 bases, with 4 bases spanning the gap. DNA of the CDR3: TGTGCCAGCAGTGACTGGGAGACCCAGTACTTC. Translation gives CASSDWETQYF. Drawing the rest from reference TRBV2 and TRBJ2-5, the complete variable domain is EPEVTQTPSHQVTQMGQEVILRCVPISNHLYFYWYRQILGQKVEFLVSFYNNEISEKSEIFDDQFSVERPDGSNFTLKIRSTKLEDSAMYFCASSDWETQYFGPGTRLLVL.

The V gene is TRBV2, the J gene TRBJ1-1; D is unclear. V lost 6 bases to trimming and J lost 1 base, with 15 bases between them. Germline V gene data show CDR1 as SNHLY and CDR2 as FYNNEI. This CDR3 comprises 15 residues. The CDR3 spells CASRDPWTGNTEAFF. The CDR3 DNA reads as TGTGCCAGCAGGGACCCTTGGACCGGGAACACTGAAGCTTTCTTT.

The V and J genes are TRBV6-1 and TRBJ1-2; maybe TRBD1 (5 bases). In germline, CDR1 is MNHNS, CDR2 SASEGT. The V gene lost 2 bases and the J gene lost 8 bases, with 12 bases spanning the gap. This CDR3 is 13 amino acids long. CDR3 residues: CASSEQGLRGYTF. CDR3 coding DNA: TGTGCCAGCAGTGAACAGGGTCTACGAGGCTACACCTTC.

CDR3 in amino acids: CASSIRGGSNQPQHF. CDR3 nucleotides: TGTGCCAGTAGTATTAGAGGGGGGAGCAATCAGCCCCAGCATTTT. The chain couples TRBV19 to TRBJ1-5; TRBD1 might be the D (6 bases). V dropped 3 bases and J dropped 1 base, with 10 bases sitting between them. CDR3 length equals 15 residues. Germline V gene sequence: CDR1 LNHDA, CDR2 SQIVND (reference sequence). Filled out from reference TRBV19 and TRBJ1-5, the complete variable domain reads DGGITQSPKYLFRKEGQNVTLSCEQNLNHDAMYWYRQDPGQGLRLIYYSQIVNDFQKGDIAEGYSVSREKKESFPLTVTSAQKNPTAFYLCASSIRGGSNQPQHFGDGTRLSIL.

The rearrangement joins TRBV11-3 to TRBJ2-3; TRBD2 matches 13 bases. This CDR3 is built from 17 residues. The germline V gene has CDR1 SGHNT and CDR2 YENEEA. V lost 5 bases, J lost 0 bases, and 5 bases stayed unmatched. CDR3 loop: CASSQGLAGPSTDTQYF. The CDR3 DNA sequence: TGTGCCAGCAGCCAGGGACTAGCGGGGCCTAGCACAGATACGCAGTATTTT.

The J gene is TRBJ2-5, the V gene TRBV7-7; no reliable D call. CDR1 is SSHAT and CDR2 is FNYEAQ in the germline V gene (reference sequence). The CDR3 contains 15 residues. V was cut by 0 bases and J by 0 bases, with 8 bases left in between. As DNA, the CDR3 is TGTGCCAGCAGCTTAGCGCGCTACGACCAAGAGACCCAGTACTTC. Amino acids: CASSLARYDQETQYF.

The chain uses TRBV11-3 and TRBJ2-5, with D maybe TRBD1 (6 bases). The CDR3 has 13 amino acids. In germline, CDR1 is SGHNT, CDR2 YENEEA. V lost 5 bases and J lost 5, with 12 bases in between. The CDR3 loop is CASSPGQRETQYF. The DNA of the CDR3 is TGTGCCAGCAGCCCAGGACAGAGGGAGACCCAGTACTTC.

The rearrangement uses TRBV25-1 and TRBJ2-5; 8 nucleotides align to TRBD2. With 1 base clipped from V and 5 bases from J, the junction kept 9 bases outside the gene matches. CDR3 size: 16 residues. Germline V gene data show CDR1 as MGHDK and CDR2 as SYGVNS. The CDR3 loop is CASSEFKGLAGETQYF. The CDR3 DNA reads TGTGCCAGCAGTGAATTTAAGGGTCTAGCGGGCGAGACCCAGTACTTC. Together with reference TRBV25-1 and TRBJ2-5, the CDR3 gives the full variable domain: EADIYQTPRYLVIGTGKKITLECSQTMGHDKMYWYQQDPGMELHLIHYSYGVNSTEKGDLSSESTVSRIRTEHFPLTLESARPSHTSQYLCASSEFKGLAGETQYFGPGTRLLVL.

This clone has a handful of counts. The V gene is TRBV19, the J gene TRBJ1-5; 9 nucleotides line up with TRBD1. CDR3 size: 15 residues. Germline CDR1 reads LNHDA; CDR2 reads SQIVND (reference sequence). V lost 3 bases, J lost 5 bases, and 5 bases stayed unmatched. The chain's CDR3 is CASSMQTGGHQPQHF. In DNA, the CDR3 is TGTGCCAGTAGTATGCAAACAGGGGGCCATCAGCCCCAGCATTTT.

V is TRBV7-2 and J is TRBJ1-5; D is unresolved. In germline, CDR1 is SGHTA, CDR2 FQGNSA. The V gene lost 0 bases and the J gene lost 6 bases, with 12 bases spanning the gap. The CDR3 covers 15 residues. The CDR3 coding sequence is TGTGCCAGCAGCTTAGCCTTGGGTTCGGGTCAGCCCCAGCATTTT. Protein: CASSLALGSGQPQHF.

The chain joins TRBV3-1 (or the pseudogene TRBV3-2) to TRBJ2-5, with 9 nucleotides matching TRBD2. V was pared by 4 bases and J by 5 bases, with 8 bases of the junction left unmatched. The CDR3 is 15 residues long. Germline lookup yields CDR1 LGHDT and CDR2 YNNKEL (reference sequence). CDR3 DNA: TGTGCCAGCAGCCTCTTGCGGGGGGGTAAGGAGACCCAGTACTTC. Translating gives CASSLLRGGKETQYF.

This clone was detected a few times. The genes are TRBV2 and TRBJ1-5; 8 bases fit TRBD1. CDR3 length: 14 amino acids. CDR1 and CDR2 from the germline V gene are SNHLY and FYNNEI. V dropped 5 bases and J dropped 4; count of bases not matched to a gene: 4. The CDR3 DNA reads as TGTGCCAGCAGTCGGGACAGGAAGAATCAGCCCCAGCATTTT. Translating gives CASSRDRKNQPQHF.

This clone was observed a handful of times. This sequence joins TRBV10-3 and TRBJ1-4; D not resolved. The germline gives CDR1 ENHRY, CDR2 SYGVKD. V was shortened by 5 bases and J by 5 bases, with 9 bases between the two germline ends. The CDR3 totals 13 residues. Here the CDR3 reads CAISLDWNEKLFF. CDR3 nucleotides: TGTGCCATCAGTCTTGACTGGAATGAAAAACTGTTTTTT.

The rearrangement links TRBV5-4 to TRBJ1-6, with no clear D. Germline V gene data show CDR1 as SGHNT and CDR2 as YYREEE (reference sequence). The CDR3 is 15 residues long. The ends were cut back, 3 bases at V and 14 bases at J, with 21 bases in the middle. CDR3 nucleotides: TGTGCCAGCAGCTACCTTCGGGGTCCAGAGCAAGCCCTCCACTTT. It specifies CASSYLRGPEQALHF.

The chain is built from TRBV30 and TRBJ1-5; D is perhaps TRBD1 (6 bases). CDR1 and CDR2 from the germline V gene are GTSNPN and SVGIG (reference sequence). CDR3 length: 13 residues. Trimming removed 3 bases at V and 6 bases at J, with 12 bases between. The chain's CDR3 is CAWSRRGLQPQHF. CDR3 DNA sequence: TGTGCCTGGAGCCGACGGGGGCTTCAGCCCCAGCATTTT.

This clone was detected only a few times. V gene TRBV6-5 combines with J gene TRBJ2-7; 9 bases fit TRBD1. The CDR3 loop spans 13 amino acids. CDR1 is MNHEY, CDR2 SVGAGI, per germline. Trimming took 5 bases from V and 6 from J; bases not matched to a gene: 5. The CDR3 sequence: CASSLRQGGEQYV. The CDR3 DNA reads TGTGCCAGCAGTCTTCGACAGGGGGGCGAGCAGTACGTC.

V usage is TRBV30 and J usage is TRBJ2-5; D gene ambiguous. Per germline, CDR1 GTSNPN and CDR2 SVGIG (reference sequence). This CDR3 region has 12 residues. With 4 bases removed from V and 3 bases from J, the gap between germline ends came to 9 bases. The CDR3 DNA is TGTGCCTGGAAGGGTAGGGAAGAGACCCAGTACTTC. Its protein is CAWKGREETQYF.

The chain is built from TRBV4-1 and TRBJ1-5; no clear D gene. The CDR3 runs to 15 residues. The germline V gene encodes CDR1 MGHRA and CDR2 YSYEKL. Trimming pared 0 bases from V and 2 bases from J, leaving 8 bases between. The CDR3 loop is CASSQDPNGNQPQHF. Here the CDR3 DNA reads TGCGCCAGCAGCCAAGATCCAAACGGCAATCAGCCCCAGCATTTT.

Concerning this clone: Within the sample, other DNA sequences also encode this same CDR3. This rearrangement joins TRBV4-1 to TRBJ2-7, with 9 positions matching TRBD1. Germline CDR1 MGHRA, CDR2 YSYEKL. V lost 3 bases and J lost 3; bases outside the gene matches: 9. CDR3 size: 16 residues. The CDR3 here is CASSQIPGQGYYEQYF. The CDR3 nucleotides read TGCGCCAGCAGCCAGATACCGGGACAGGGTTACTACGAGCAGTACTTC.

V usage is TRBV12-3 or TRBV12-4 and J usage is TRBJ1-1; D is possibly TRBD1 (5 bases). CDR3 length equals 12 residues. V dropped 5 bases and J dropped 6 bases, with 10 bases sitting between them. The CDR3 DNA is TGTGCCAGCAGTCGTCAGGGCTCTGAAGCTTTCTTT. Amino acids: CASSRQGSEAFF.

The V gene is TRBV5-5, the J gene TRBJ1-1, with D possibly being TRBD1 (5 bases). Trimming took off 4 bases at V and 1 base at J, with 11 bases between the two ends. Germline V gene lookup returns CDR1 SGHKS and CDR2 YYEKEE (reference sequence). The CDR3 contains 14 residues. CDR3 in DNA: TGTGCCAGCAGCCCGGGACGGGCGAACACTGAAGCTTTCTTT. Translation: CASSPGRANTEAFF.

V gene TRBV27 combines with J gene TRBJ1-4, with TRBD1 as a possible D gene (5 bases). This CDR3 contains 16 residues. Trimming stripped 6 bases from V and 5 bases from J, with 19 bases between. Germline V lookup: CDR1 MNHEY, CDR2 SMNVEV (reference sequence). DNA of the CDR3: TGTGCCAGCAGCCTCTTTGGGGCAGGCGAGAATGAAAAACTGTTTTTT. Translated: CASSLFGAGENEKLFF.

The V call is TRBV5-1, the J call TRBJ1-1; tentative D call: TRBD1 (5 bases). Trimming took 3 bases from V and 1 from J, leaving 13 bases between them. Germline loops: CDR1 SGHRS, CDR2 YFSETQ. The CDR3 totals 15 residues. CDR3 sequence (DNA): TGCGCCAGCAGCTATGCAGGGTCGGCGAACACTGAAGCTTTCTTT. Translation gives CASSYAGSANTEAFF.

The chain recombines TRBV29-1 with TRBJ1-4; D not resolved. CDR1 and CDR2 (germline): SQVTM, ANQGSEA. CDR3 length: 14 residues. The V end lost 4 bases, the J end lost 4 bases, and 13 bases lay between the germline ends. Written as DNA, the CDR3 is TGCAGCGTTGCGGTTAGACGGTTTAATGAAAAACTGTTTTTT. Its translation is CSVAVRRFNEKLFF.

With regard to this clone: Compared with germline, one end of the junction differs, possibly owing to a read error. The chain combines TRBV7-7 with TRBJ2-5, with 8 bases identical to TRBD1. Germline CDR1 SSHAT, CDR2 FNYEAQ (reference sequence). The length of the CDR3 is 15 residues. CDR3 sequence (DNA): TGTGCTAGCAGCCAAGTGGGACAGGCGGAAGAGACCCAGTACTTC. Its protein product is CASSQVGQAEETQYF.

The chain links TRBV30 to TRBJ2-5; 8 nucleotides match TRBD2. The CDR3 runs to 16 residues. The V gene end was trimmed by 5 bases and the J gene end by 2 bases; junction bases not matched to a gene: 13. The germline gives CDR1 GTSNPN, CDR2 SVGIG (reference sequence). CDR3 in amino acids: CAWGPKGVAGQETQYF. As DNA, the CDR3 is TGTGCCTGGGGGCCTAAGGGGGTAGCGGGGCAAGAGACCCAGTACTTC. The whole variable domain, filled in from reference TRBV30 and TRBJ2-5, reads SQTIHQWPATLVQPVGSPLSLECTVEGTSNPNLYWYRQAAGRGLQLLFYSVGIGQISSEVPQNLSASRPQDRQFILSSKKLLLSDSGFYLCAWGPKGVAGQETQYFGPGTRLLVL.

The rearrangement joins TRBV2 to TRBJ2-1; either TRBD1 or TRBD2 may supply D (5 bases each). V was trimmed by 4 bases and J by 9 bases, leaving 16 bases between them. The germline gives CDR1 SNHLY, CDR2 FYNNEI. This CDR3 comprises 14 residues. CDR3 sequence (DNA): TGTGCCAGCAGTGGCGGAGTAGGGACGTCTGAGCAGTTCTTC. Amino acids: CASSGGVGTSEQFF. Together with reference TRBV2 and TRBJ2-1, the CDR3 gives the full variable domain: EPEVTQTPSHQVTQMGQEVILRCVPISNHLYFYWYRQILGQKVEFLVSFYNNEISEKSEIFDDQFSVERPDGSNFTLKIRSTKLEDSAMYFCASSGGVGTSEQFFGPGTRLTVL.

V usage is TRBV3-1 (or the pseudogene TRBV3-2) and J usage is TRBJ2-2; D uncertain. Germline V lookup: CDR1 LGHDT, CDR2 YNNKEL (reference sequence). The CDR3 is 14 residues long. The V and J ends lost 5 bases and 5 bases respectively, with 12 bases between them. DNA of the CDR3: TGTGCCAGCAGCTCCCAACATGTAACCGGGGAGCTGTTTTTT. Its protein is CASSSQHVTGELFF.

This clone was observed a few times. The rearrangement uses TRBV6-5 and TRBJ1-1; D call uncertain. The CDR3 runs to 13 residues. V gave up 4 bases and J gave up 0 bases, with 6 bases separating them. Germline V CDR1 and CDR2: MNHEY, SVGAGI. The CDR3 loop is CASSSSLNTEAFF. The CDR3 nucleotides are TGTGCCAGCAGTTCTAGTTTGAACACTGAAGCTTTCTTT.

The CDR3 DNA reads TGTGCCAGCAGTTTAGGGGACGGCAATGAGCAGTTCTTC. Translation gives CASSLGDGNEQFF. The chain carries TRBV12-3 or TRBV12-4 and TRBJ2-1; D is possibly TRBD1 or TRBD2 (5 bases each). Trimming removed 1 base at V and 6 bases at J, with 7 bases between. The CDR3 sequence is 13 residues long.